This T cell receptor beta chain appears in the sequencing data of a study of T cells after somatic rescue of genetic block. Only in-frame clones appear in the TCRdb table, and some are missing; sequencing was by immunoSEQ multiplex PCR. The sample lists 55,000 to 70,000 clones, 85% to 95% occurring once. The CDR3 covers 13 residues. V lost 4 bases and J lost 5; bases outside the gene matches: 5. Germline values: CDR1 SGHDT, CDR2 YYEEEE. The source material was peripheral blood mononuclear cells (PBMCs). The chain recombines TRBV5-6 with TRBJ2-7, with 8 bases matching TRBD1. The receptor was derived from a man aged 35 to 55. The CDR3, as DNA: TGTGCCAGCAGCGCGGACAGGGCCGACGAGCAGTACTTC. Translation: CASSADRADEQYF.